Below, 28 T cell receptor beta chains from the same sample are listed, as sequenced in a study of blood T cell repertoires in COVID-19. The method was immunoSEQ multiplex PCR; TCRdb's version includes in-frame clones alone and lacks a portion of them. The data show about 290,000 clones, roughly 86% seen once. The sample was peripheral blood. The receptor source for this set is a young woman with COVID-19, enrolled during active disease.

This clone came up once. The genes are TRBV4-1 and TRBJ2-1; a weak D match, TRBD1 (5 bases). The CDR3 extends over 13 amino acids. Trimming pared 4 bases from V and 7 bases from J, leaving 11 bases between. The germline gives CDR1 MGHRA, CDR2 YSYEKL. The CDR3 nucleotides read TGCGCCAGCAGCCGTTGGGGCGATAATGAGCAGTTCTTC. Translated: CASSRWGDNEQFF.

The rearrangement uses TRBV5-1 and TRBJ1-1; D may be TRBD1 (6 bases). Trimming took 4 bases from V and 5 from J, leaving 18 bases between them. Per germline, CDR1 SGHRS and CDR2 YFSETQ. The CDR3 length is 15 residues. The CDR3 DNA is TGCGCCAGCAGCGCTGACCCTCAGGGGCAAACTGAAGCTTTCTTT. This sequence encodes CASSADPQGQTEAFF.

This rearrangement joins TRBV5-5 to TRBJ1-2; 10 bases align to TRBD1. The CDR3 covers 14 residues. Germline-derived CDR1 and CDR2 are SGHKS and YYEKEE (reference sequence). V shed 4 bases, J shed 3 bases, and the junction held 3 bases outside the gene matches. The CDR3 sequence is CASSRQGADYGYTF. The CDR3 bases are TGTGCCAGCAGCCGACAGGGGGCGGACTATGGCTACACCTTC.

This clone was picked up many times. V gene TRBV7-6 combines with J gene TRBJ1-2; TRBD1 is a possible D gene (6 bases). Per germline, CDR1 SGHVS and CDR2 FNYEAQ. The V gene lost 0 bases and the J gene lost 6 bases, with 20 bases spanning the gap. CDR3 length: 17 residues. CDR3 bases: TGTGCCAGCAGCTTAGCGCTCGGTACAGGGAAGATGGATGGCTACACCTTC. It codes for CASSLALGTGKMDGYTF.

The chain carries TRBV2 and TRBJ2-3; 10 bases align to TRBD2. There are 17 residues in the CDR3. V lost 8 bases, J lost 0 bases, and 11 bases stayed unmatched. Looked up from germline, CDR1 is SNHLY and CDR2 is FYNNEI. The CDR3 spells CASHFYIAGGSTDTQYF. The CDR3 DNA sequence: TGTGCCAGCCATTTTTATATAGCGGGGGGTAGCACAGATACGCAGTATTTT. Full variable domain (rest looked up from reference TRBV2 and TRBJ2-3): EPEVTQTPSHQVTQMGQEVILRCVPISNHLYFYWYRQILGQKVEFLVSFYNNEISEKSEIFDDQFSVERPDGSNFTLKIRSTKLEDSAMYFCASHFYIAGGSTDTQYFGPGTRLTVL.

This chain connects TRBV15 to TRBJ2-3; TRBD2 might be the D (5 bases). This CDR3 spans 14 amino acids. Germline lookup yields CDR1 LNHNV and CDR2 YYDKDF (reference sequence). With 1 base removed from V and 4 bases from J, the gap between germline ends came to 9 bases. In DNA, the CDR3 is TGTGCCACCAGCAGAGCACTAGGCCCAGATACGCAGTATTTT. Translation: CATSRALGPDTQYF.

This chain joins TRBV2 and TRBJ1-5; 10 bases line up with TRBD1. V lost 8 bases to trimming and J lost 9 bases; unmatched junction nucleotides: 7. The CDR3 contains 13 residues. Germline V gene data show CDR1 as SNHLY and CDR2 as FYNNEI. The CDR3 DNA sequence: TGTGCCAGCCGGGACAGGGGTCATTTGCCCCAGCATTTT. Protein product: CASRDRGHLPQHF.

This chain joins TRBV18 and TRBJ1-2; possible D gene TRBD1, 6 bases. The CDR3 covers 15 residues. Germline CDR1 KGHSH, CDR2 LQKENI. The V end was cut by 6 bases, the J end by 8 bases, with 22 bases between. DNA for the CDR3: TGTGCCAGCTCCCGAAACGATTACAGGGTAGGAGGCTACACCTTC. Protein sequence: CASSRNDYRVGGYTF.

As DNA, the CDR3 is TGTGCCAGCAGCTCCCTAGGACTAGCGGGGTATTCTGCCCACGAGCAGTACTTC. This gives the protein CASSSLGLAGYSAHEQYF. The J gene is TRBJ2-7, the V gene TRBV7-2; 12 bases line up with TRBD2. The germline V gene encodes CDR1 SGHTA and CDR2 FQGNSA. Trimming at V came to 4 bases and at J to 5 bases, leaving 15 bases not matched to a gene. This CDR3 is built from 18 residues.

This clone turned up a few times. The chain combines TRBV5-1 with TRBJ1-5; D gene ambiguous. Per germline, CDR1 SGHRS and CDR2 YFSETQ. The CDR3 loop spans 14 amino acids. Trimming took 0 bases from V and 3 from J, leaving 7 bases between them. The CDR3 DNA follows: TGCGCCAGCAGCTTGGCAGGTTACAATCAGCCCCAGCATTTT. It specifies CASSLAGYNQPQHF.

This clone occurred a few times. The rearrangement links TRBV30 to TRBJ1-2; D perhaps matches TRBD1 (5 bases). This CDR3 has 14 residues. Looked up from germline, CDR1 is GTSNPN and CDR2 is SVGIG (reference sequence). Trimming removed 5 bases at V and 4 bases at J, with 17 bases between. Here the CDR3 DNA reads TGTGCCTGGGGGGGAAGAGGGTTTATCTATGGCTACACCTTC. This sequence encodes CAWGGRGFIYGYTF.

This chain joins TRBV11-2 and TRBJ2-1, with D perhaps TRBD2 (6 bases). Trimming removed 5 bases at V and 12 bases at J, with 11 bases between. This CDR3 has 11 amino acids. Germline V lookup: CDR1 SGHAT, CDR2 FQNNGV. CDR3 sequence reads: CASSPRLGQFF. For the CDR3, the DNA is TGTGCCAGCAGCCCCCGACTAGGGCAGTTCTTC.

This chain uses TRBV27 with TRBJ2-1, with 15 bases lining up with TRBD2. This CDR3 comprises 17 residues. V lost 7 bases to trimming and J lost 10 bases; unmatched junction nucleotides: 14. Germline V CDR1 and CDR2: MNHEY, SMNVEV (reference sequence). This chain's CDR3 is CASKIGKGLAGGREQFF. CDR3 bases: TGTGCCAGCAAGATAGGAAAAGGACTAGCGGGGGGGCGGGAGCAGTTCTTC.

The chain couples TRBV3-1 (or the pseudogene TRBV3-2) to TRBJ1-3, with 8 bases that match TRBD1. V shed 7 bases, J shed 0 bases, and the junction held 2 bases outside the gene matches. The CDR3 runs to 14 residues. CDR1 and CDR2 from the germline V gene are LGHDT and YNNKEL (reference sequence). This CDR3 reads CASTTGGSGNTIYF. The DNA for the CDR3 is TGTGCCAGCACTACAGGGGGCTCTGGAAACACCATATATTTT.

This clone was seen a few times. The chain employs TRBV5-1 and TRBJ1-6; 7 bases line up with TRBD1. The germline V gene has CDR1 SGHRS and CDR2 YFSETQ. CDR3 length: 14 residues. Unmatched junction bases numbered 3, after V lost 1 base and J lost 8 bases. The CDR3 reads CASSLRGQDSPLHF. DNA of the CDR3: TGCGCCAGCAGCTTGAGGGGGCAAGATTCACCCCTCCACTTT.

In DNA, the CDR3 is TGTGCCAGCAGCATAGGGGGGGGTGGCTACACCTTC. As protein: CASSIGGGGYTF. This rearrangement joins TRBV12-3 or TRBV12-4 to TRBJ1-2, with D perhaps matching TRBD1 (6 bases). Deletions cut 6 bases from V and 7 bases from J, with 12 bases between. The CDR3 runs to 12 residues.

The chain recombines TRBV7-9 with TRBJ2-7; 9 positions match TRBD1. This CDR3 spans 12 amino acids. The ends lost 8 bases at V and 5 bases at J; junction bases unmatched: 4. The germline gives CDR1 SEHNR, CDR2 FQNEAQ (reference sequence). CDR3: CASGGTGNEQYF. CDR3 coding DNA: TGTGCCAGCGGGGGGACAGGGAACGAGCAGTACTTC.

The rearrangement links TRBV28 to TRBJ1-3; 10 bases map to TRBD1. Germline lookup yields CDR1 MDHEN and CDR2 SYDVKM. Trimming cost V 6 bases and J 3 bases; bases outside gene matches: 2. This CDR3 comprises 14 residues. The chain's CDR3 is CASRGTGDGNTIYF. The CDR3, as DNA: TGTGCCAGCAGGGGGACAGGGGATGGAAACACCATATATTTT.

Written as DNA, the CDR3 is TGTGCCAGCAGTCGAGCGGGGGGGCGAGCAGATACGCAGTATTTT. Translation: CASSRAGGRADTQYF. The chain recombines TRBV7-8 with TRBJ2-3; 10 bases align to TRBD2. Per germline, CDR1 SGHVS and CDR2 FQNEAQ. With 6 bases clipped from V and 4 bases from J, the junction kept 7 bases outside the gene matches. The CDR3 is 15 residues long.

This clone occurred once. The rearrangement links TRBV5-4 to TRBJ2-7; 8 positions agree with TRBD2. The CDR3 has 14 residues. Germline trimming cut 5 bases from V and 2 bases from J; bases unmatched to any gene: 6. CDR1 and CDR2 (germline): SGHNT, YYREEE (reference sequence). CDR3 DNA sequence: TGTGCCAGCAGGAGTAGCGGGGTGGCCTACGAGCAGTACTTC. This gives the protein CASRSSGVAYEQYF.

This sequence joins TRBV7-9 and TRBJ1-6; D gene uncertain. The CDR3 has 15 amino acids. Germline V gives CDR1 SEHNR, CDR2 FQNEAQ (reference sequence). V was clipped by 1 base and J by 8 bases, with 12 bases between them. CDR3 nucleotide sequence: TGTGCCAGCAGCTTAGGGCAGGCGTGGGATTCACCCCTCCACTTT. As protein: CASSLGQAWDSPLHF.

The genes are TRBV11-2 and TRBJ2-1, with 8 bases lining up with TRBD2. Germline V CDR1 and CDR2: SGHAT, FQNNGV. This CDR3 comprises 15 residues. With 0 bases clipped from V and 9 bases from J, the junction kept 7 bases outside the gene matches. The CDR3 DNA is TGTGCCAGCAGCTTAGATTGGGGCGGGGGGCGTGAGCAGTTCTTC. This gives the protein CASSLDWGGGREQFF.

The J gene is TRBJ1-1, the V gene TRBV19; D is unresolved. V was cut by 6 bases and J by 1 base, with 9 bases left in between. The CDR3 is 13 amino acids. Germline loops: CDR1 LNHDA, CDR2 SQIVND (reference sequence). CDR3 nucleotide sequence: TGTGCCAGTAGACAACACCAGAACACTGAAGCTTTCTTT. Protein: CASRQHQNTEAFF.

The V call is TRBV11-1, the J call TRBJ2-7; possible D gene TRBD2, 6 bases. CDR1 and CDR2 (germline): SGHAT, FQDESV (reference sequence). The CDR3 is made up of 14 amino acids. Trimming left V 5 bases short and J 0 bases short, with 11 bases between. The chain's CDR3 is CASSGGYSSYEQYF. DNA for the CDR3: TGTGCCAGCAGCGGAGGGTACAGCTCCTACGAGCAGTACTTC.

The J gene is TRBJ1-1, the V gene TRBV9, with D perhaps TRBD1 (5 bases). The CDR3 is 13 amino acids. V was clipped by 7 bases and J by 0 bases, with 10 bases between them. CDR1 SGDLS and CDR2 YYNGEE come from the germline V gene. CDR3 nucleotides: TGTGCCAGCGGAGGAGGGGTGAACACTGAAGCTTTCTTT. Translation: CASGGGVNTEAFF.

V and J are TRBV19 and TRBJ1-4, with D possibly being TRBD1 (6 bases). V lost 3 bases and J lost 6, with 11 bases in between. Germline CDR1 is LNHDA and CDR2 is SQIVND (reference sequence). CDR3 length: 14 residues. The CDR3 spells CASSIGGRDEKLFF. The CDR3 DNA reads as TGTGCCAGTAGTATCGGGGGGCGCGATGAAAAACTGTTTTTT.

CDR3 sequence reads: CASSSDRGLTDTQYF. CDR3 nucleotides: TGTGCCAGTAGCAGTGACAGGGGCCTCACAGATACGCAGTATTTT. This chain connects TRBV19 to TRBJ2-3; 8 bases line up with TRBD1. This CDR3 spans 15 amino acids. Germline V gives CDR1 LNHDA, CDR2 SQIVND (reference sequence). With 6 bases clipped from V and 2 bases from J, the junction kept 7 bases outside the gene matches.

V is TRBV18 and J is TRBJ2-1, with 12 positions matching TRBD1. CDR1 and CDR2 (germline): KGHSH, LQKENI. V shed 3 bases and J 4 bases; nucleotides not matched to a gene: 7. CDR3 size: 17 residues. The CDR3 nucleotides read TGTGCCAGCTCACCGGGACAGGGGGCGCCGAGATACAATGAGCAGTTCTTC. As protein: CASSPGQGAPRYNEQFF. Full variable domain (outside the CDR3, taken from reference TRBV18 and TRBJ2-1): NAGVMQNPRHLVRRRGQEARLRCSPMKGHSHVYWYRQLPEEGLKFMVYLQKENIIDESGMPKERFSAEFPKEGPSILRIQQVVRGDSAAYFCASSPGQGAPRYNEQFFGPGTRLTVL.